This T cell receptor (beta chain) originates from a study of Ad26.COV2.S vaccination and SARS-CoV-2 variants. Turning to the study itself: The study gave Ad26.COV2.S intramuscularly, once or twice 56 days apart.

The assay was immunoSEQ multiplex PCR, and TCRdb's table has in-frame clones only and misses some. Among more than 400,000 clones, about 90% were seen once, and the ten largest hold approximately 4.5%. Treatment reported: roughly 20 received Ad26.COV2.S at low or high dose, single or two shots; roughly five received placebo; per-sample allocation not given. The investigators took samples on day 63 after the first vaccine or placebo injection. Boston provided a donor who was an adult aged 18-55 years. Germline CDR1 reads LNHNV; CDR2 reads YYDKDF (reference sequence). This CDR3 spans 13 amino acids. The V end was cut by 0 bases, the J end by 6 bases, with 9 bases between.

The source of this sequence is a person aged 18-65 years who received the Ad26.COV2.S COVID-19 vaccine or a placebo. V is TRBV15 and J is TRBJ2-7; no firm D call. The sample was peripheral blood, taken in a trial of Ad26.COV2.S vaccine versus placebo. The DNA for the CDR3 is TGTGCCACCAGCAGAGATTTGGGTTCCGAGCAGTACTTC. Amino acids: CATSRDLGSEQYF.